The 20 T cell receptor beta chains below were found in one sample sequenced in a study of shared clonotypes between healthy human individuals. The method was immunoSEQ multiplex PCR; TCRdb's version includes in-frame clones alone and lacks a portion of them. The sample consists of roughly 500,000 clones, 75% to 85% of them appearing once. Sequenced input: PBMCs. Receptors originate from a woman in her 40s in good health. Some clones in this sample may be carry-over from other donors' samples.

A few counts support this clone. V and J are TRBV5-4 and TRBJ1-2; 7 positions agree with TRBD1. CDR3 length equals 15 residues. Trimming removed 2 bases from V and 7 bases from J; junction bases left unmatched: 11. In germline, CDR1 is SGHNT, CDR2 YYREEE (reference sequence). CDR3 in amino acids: CASSFTLEGASGYTF. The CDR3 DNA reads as TGTGCCAGCAGCTTCACCCTGGAGGGGGCCAGTGGCTACACCTTC.

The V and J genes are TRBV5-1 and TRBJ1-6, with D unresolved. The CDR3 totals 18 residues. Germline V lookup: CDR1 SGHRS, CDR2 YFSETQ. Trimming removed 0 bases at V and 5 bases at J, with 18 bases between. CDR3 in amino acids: CASSLDAAGRSNNSPLHF. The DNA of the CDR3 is TGCGCCAGCAGCTTGGATGCGGCAGGCCGGTCAAATAATTCACCCCTCCACTTT.

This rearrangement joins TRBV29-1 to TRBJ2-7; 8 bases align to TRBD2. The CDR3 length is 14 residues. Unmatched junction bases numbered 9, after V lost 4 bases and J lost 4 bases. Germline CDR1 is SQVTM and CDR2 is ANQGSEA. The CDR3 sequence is CSVVPSGSTYEQYF. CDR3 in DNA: TGCAGCGTTGTTCCCAGCGGGAGTACTTACGAGCAGTACTTC.

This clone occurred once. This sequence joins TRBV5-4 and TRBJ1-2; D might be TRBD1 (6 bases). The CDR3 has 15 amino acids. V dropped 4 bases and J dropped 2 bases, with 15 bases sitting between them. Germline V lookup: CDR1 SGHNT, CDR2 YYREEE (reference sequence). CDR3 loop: CASSTGLGANYGYTF. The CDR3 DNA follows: TGTGCCAGCAGCACCGGCCTGGGGGCCAACTATGGCTACACCTTC.

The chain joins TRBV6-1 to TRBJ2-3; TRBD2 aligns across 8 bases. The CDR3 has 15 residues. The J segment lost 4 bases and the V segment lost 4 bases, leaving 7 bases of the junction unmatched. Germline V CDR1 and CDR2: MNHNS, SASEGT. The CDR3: CASSAGTGGADTQYF. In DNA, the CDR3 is TGTGCCAGCAGTGCCGGGACCGGGGGGGCAGATACGCAGTATTTT.

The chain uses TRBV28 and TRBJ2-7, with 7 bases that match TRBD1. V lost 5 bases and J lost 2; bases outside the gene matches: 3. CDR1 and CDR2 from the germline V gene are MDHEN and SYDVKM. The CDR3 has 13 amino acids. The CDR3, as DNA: TGTGCCAGCAGTCGAACAGGGGCCTACGAGCAGTACTTC. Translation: CASSRTGAYEQYF.

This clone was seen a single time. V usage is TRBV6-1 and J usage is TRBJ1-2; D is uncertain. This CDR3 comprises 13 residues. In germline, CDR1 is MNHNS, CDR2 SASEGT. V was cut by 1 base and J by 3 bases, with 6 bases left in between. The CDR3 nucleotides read TGTGCCAGCAGTGAAGGACGGCACTATGGCTACACCTTC. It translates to CASSEGRHYGYTF.

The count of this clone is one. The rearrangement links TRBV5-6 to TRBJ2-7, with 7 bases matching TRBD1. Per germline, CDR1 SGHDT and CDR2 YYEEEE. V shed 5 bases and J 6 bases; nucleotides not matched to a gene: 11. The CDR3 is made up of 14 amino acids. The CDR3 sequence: CASSTRQGKGEQYF. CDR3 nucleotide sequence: TGTGCCAGCAGTACCCGACAGGGAAAAGGCGAGCAGTACTTC.

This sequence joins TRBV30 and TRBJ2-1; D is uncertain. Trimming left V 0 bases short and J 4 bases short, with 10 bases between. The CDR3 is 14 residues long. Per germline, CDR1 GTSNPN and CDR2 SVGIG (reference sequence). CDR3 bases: TGTGCCTGGAGTGTAATCGGAGCATACAATGAGCAGTTCTTC. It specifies CAWSVIGAYNEQFF.

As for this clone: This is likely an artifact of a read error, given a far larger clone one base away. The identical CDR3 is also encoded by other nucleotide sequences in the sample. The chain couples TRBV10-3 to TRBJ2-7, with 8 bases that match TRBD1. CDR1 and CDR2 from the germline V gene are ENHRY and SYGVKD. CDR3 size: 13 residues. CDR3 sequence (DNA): TGCGCCATCAGTGAGACAGGGGCCTACGAGCAGTACTTC. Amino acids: CAISETGAYEQYF.

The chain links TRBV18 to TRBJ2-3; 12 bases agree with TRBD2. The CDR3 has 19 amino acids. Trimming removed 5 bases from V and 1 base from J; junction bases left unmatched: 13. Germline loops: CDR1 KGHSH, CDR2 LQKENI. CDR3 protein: CASSSTPKRLAGGTDTQYF. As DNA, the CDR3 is TGTGCCAGCTCATCAACCCCCAAACGACTAGCGGGAGGCACAGATACGCAGTATTTT. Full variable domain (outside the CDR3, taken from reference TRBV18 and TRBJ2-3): NAGVMQNPRHLVRRRGQEARLRCSPMKGHSHVYWYRQLPEEGLKFMVYLQKENIIDESGMPKERFSAEFPKEGPSILRIQQVVRGDSAAYFCASSSTPKRLAGGTDTQYFGPGTRLTVL.

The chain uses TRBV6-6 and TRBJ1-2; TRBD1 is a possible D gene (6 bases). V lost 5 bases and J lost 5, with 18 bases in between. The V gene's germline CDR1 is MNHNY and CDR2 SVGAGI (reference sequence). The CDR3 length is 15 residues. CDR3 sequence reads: CASSTPTGQTYGYTF. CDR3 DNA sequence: TGTGCCAGCAGTACCCCTACCGGACAGACATATGGCTACACCTTC.

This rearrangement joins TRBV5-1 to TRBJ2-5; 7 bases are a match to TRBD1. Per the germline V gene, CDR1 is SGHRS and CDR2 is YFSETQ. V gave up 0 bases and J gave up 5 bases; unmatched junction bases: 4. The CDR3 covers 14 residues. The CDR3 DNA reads TGCGCCAGCAGCTTGGGACAGGGATACGAGACCCAGTACTTC. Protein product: CASSLGQGYETQYF.

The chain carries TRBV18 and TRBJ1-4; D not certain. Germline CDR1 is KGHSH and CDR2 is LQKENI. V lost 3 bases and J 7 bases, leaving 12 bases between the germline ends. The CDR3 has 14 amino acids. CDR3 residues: CASSPAVSSEKLFF. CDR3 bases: TGTGCCAGCTCACCGGCAGTCTCGAGTGAAAAACTGTTTTTT.

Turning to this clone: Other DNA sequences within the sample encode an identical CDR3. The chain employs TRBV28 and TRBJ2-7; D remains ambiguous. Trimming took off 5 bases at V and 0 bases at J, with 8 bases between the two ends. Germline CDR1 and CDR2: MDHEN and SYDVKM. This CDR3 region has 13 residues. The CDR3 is CASSPPSSYEQYF. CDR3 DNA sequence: TGTGCCAGCAGTCCCCCGAGCTCCTACGAGCAGTACTTC.

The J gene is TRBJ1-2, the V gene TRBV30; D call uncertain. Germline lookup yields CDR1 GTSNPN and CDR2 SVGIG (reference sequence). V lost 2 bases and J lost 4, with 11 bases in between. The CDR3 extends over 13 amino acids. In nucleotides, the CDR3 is TGTGCCTGGAGTCCGGGCCGTTCCTATGGCTACACCTTC. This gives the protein CAWSPGRSYGYTF.

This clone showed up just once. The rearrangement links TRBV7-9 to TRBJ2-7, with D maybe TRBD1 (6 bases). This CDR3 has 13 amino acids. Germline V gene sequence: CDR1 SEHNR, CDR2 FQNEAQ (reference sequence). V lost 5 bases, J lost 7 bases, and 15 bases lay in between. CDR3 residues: CASSVAGVGEQYF. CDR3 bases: TGTGCCAGCAGCGTGGCAGGGGTCGGGGAGCAGTACTTC.

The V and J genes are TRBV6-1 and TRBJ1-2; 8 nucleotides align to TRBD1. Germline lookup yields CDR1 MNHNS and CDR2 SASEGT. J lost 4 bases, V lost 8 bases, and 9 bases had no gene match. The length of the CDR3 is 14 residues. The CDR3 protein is CASCAGTGIYGYTF. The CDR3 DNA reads TGTGCCAGCTGTGCCGGGACAGGAATCTATGGCTACACCTTC.

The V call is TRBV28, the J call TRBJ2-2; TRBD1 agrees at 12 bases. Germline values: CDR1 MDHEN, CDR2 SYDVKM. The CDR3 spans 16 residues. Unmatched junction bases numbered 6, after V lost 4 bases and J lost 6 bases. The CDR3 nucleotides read TGTGCCAGCAGTTCGCCGGGACAGGGGGCGGCCGGGGAGCTGTTTTTT. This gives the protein CASSSPGQGAAGELFF. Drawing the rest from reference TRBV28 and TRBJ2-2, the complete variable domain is DVKVTQSSRYLVKRTGEKVFLECVQDMDHENMFWYRQDPGLGLRLIYFSYDVKMKEKGDIPEGYSVSREKKERFSLILESASTNQTSMYLCASSSPGQGAAGELFFGEGSRLTVL.

The CDR3, as DNA: TGTGCCAGTAGTATCACAGGGGTAGACGAAAAACTGTTTTTT. It translates to CASSITGVDEKLFF. The V and J genes are TRBV19 and TRBJ1-4; TRBD1 agrees at 7 bases. The CDR3 is 14 residues long. Germline V CDR1 and CDR2: LNHDA, SQIVND (reference sequence). J gave up 8 bases and V 3 bases, and 6 bases lay outside the gene matches.